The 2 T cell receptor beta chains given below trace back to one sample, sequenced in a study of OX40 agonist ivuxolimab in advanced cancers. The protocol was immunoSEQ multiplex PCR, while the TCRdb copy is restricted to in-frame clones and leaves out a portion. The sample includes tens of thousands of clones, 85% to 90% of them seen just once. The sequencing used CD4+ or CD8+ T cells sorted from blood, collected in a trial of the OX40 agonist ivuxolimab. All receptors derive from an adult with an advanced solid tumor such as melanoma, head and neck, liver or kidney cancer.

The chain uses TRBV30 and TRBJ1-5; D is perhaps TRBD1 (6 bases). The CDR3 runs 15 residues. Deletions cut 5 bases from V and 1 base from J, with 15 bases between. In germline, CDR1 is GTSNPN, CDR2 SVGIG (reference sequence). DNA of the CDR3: TGTGCCTGGGGAGCCGGGACACAAAGCAATCAGCCCCAGCATTTT. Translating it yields CAWGAGTQSNQPQHF.

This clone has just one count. The CDR3 DNA reads as TGTGCCTGGGGGCGCGGGGGTGACACAGATACGCAGTATTTT. This gives the protein CAWGRGGDTDTQYF. The rearrangement uses TRBV30 and TRBJ2-3; 7 bases fit TRBD2. V trimming: 5 bases; J trimming: 2 bases; junction bases outside the gene matches: 7. The CDR3 contains 14 residues. The germline gives CDR1 GTSNPN, CDR2 SVGIG (reference sequence).